This note documents a single TCR beta chain sequence. Its specificity is not known. The CDR3 totals 12 residues. The germline CDR1 and CDR2 sequences are MNHNY and SVGAGI (reference sequence). Deletions cut 8 bases from V and 3 bases from J, with 11 bases between. The assay was immunoSEQ multiplex PCR, and TCRdb's table has in-frame clones only and misses some. The repertoire has about 93,000 clones, 90% to 95% of them found once; the top ten carry more than 0.5%. The sample belongs to a study of OX40 agonist ivuxolimab in advanced cancers. Study findings and constraints: No antigen was identified for the clonally expanded peripheral T cells.

The chain uses TRBV6-6 and TRBJ2-7; D ambiguous. The TCR sequence derives from an adult with an advanced solid tumor such as melanoma, head and neck, liver or kidney cancer. The source was CD4+ or CD8+ T cells sorted from blood, collected in a trial of the OX40 agonist ivuxolimab. CDR3 in DNA: TGTGCCAGCTACCAAACGGGCTACGAGCAGTACTTC. Encoded protein: CASYQTGYEQYF.